The T cell receptor (beta chain) under discussion was sequenced for a study of shared clonotypes between healthy human individuals. About the research overall: Researchers assigned three CD4 naive, three CD4 memory, two CD8 naive and one CD8 memory plate to each donor. Broader study findings: Estimated richness was generally greater in naive than memory subsets. Compared with clonotypes that all four donors shared, non-shared clonotypes had lower generation probabilities.

At the deep level, the assay was run. Libraries were prepared by immunoSEQ multiplex PCR; TCRdb keeps only in-frame clonotypes and omits some of them. This sample has hundreds of thousands of clones, with approximately 79% found just once. The CDR3 spans 16 residues. From germline, CDR1 is SGHVS and CDR2 FNYEAQ. V was pared by 5 bases and J by 4 bases, with 11 bases of the junction left unmatched. With respect to this clone: What it binds is not known.

Sequences were obtained from memory CD4+ T cells sorted from blood. Noted subset: CD45RA-negative fraction. This chain connects TRBV7-6 to TRBJ2-3, with 8 bases lining up with TRBD1. This TCR was sampled from a woman in her 30s in good health. The CDR3: CASSHWTGPGADTQYF. CDR3 sequence (DNA): TGTGCCAGCAGCCACTGGACAGGGCCGGGGGCAGATACGCAGTATTTT. The whole variable domain, remainder taken from reference TRBV7-6 and TRBJ2-3, is GAGVSQSPRYKVTKRGQDVALRCDPISGHVSLYWYRQALGQGPEFLTYFNYEAQQDKSGLPNDRFSAERPEGSISTLTIQRTEQRDSAMYRCASSHWTGPGADTQYFGPGTRLTVL.